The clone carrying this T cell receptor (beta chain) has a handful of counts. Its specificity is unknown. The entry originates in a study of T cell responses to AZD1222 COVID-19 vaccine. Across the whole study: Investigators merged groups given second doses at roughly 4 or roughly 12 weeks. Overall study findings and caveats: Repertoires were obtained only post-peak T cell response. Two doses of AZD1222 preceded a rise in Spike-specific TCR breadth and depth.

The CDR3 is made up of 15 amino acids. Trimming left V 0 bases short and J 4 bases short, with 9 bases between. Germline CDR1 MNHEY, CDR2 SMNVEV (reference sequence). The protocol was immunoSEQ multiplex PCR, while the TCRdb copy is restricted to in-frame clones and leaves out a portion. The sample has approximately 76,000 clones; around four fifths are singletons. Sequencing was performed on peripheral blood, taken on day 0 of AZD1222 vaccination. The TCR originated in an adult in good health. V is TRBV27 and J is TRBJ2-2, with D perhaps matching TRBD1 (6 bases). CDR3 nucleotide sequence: TGTGCCAGCAGTTTATCTGTCAGGGGCACCGGGGAGCTGTTTTTT. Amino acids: CASSLSVRGTGELFF.